These 11 T cell receptor beta chains were all obtained from the same sample, sequenced in a study of beta chain features in type 1 diabetes. Every isolated RNA sample was fully reverse transcribed, so sequencing captured expressed TCRB transcripts. Only in-frame clones appear in the TCRdb table, and some are missing; sequencing was by immunoSEQ multiplex PCR. The sample lists about 350,000 clones, around 20% occurring once. The sample consisted of naive CD4+ T cells from blood. The receptors stem from a woman younger than 30 in good health.

This clone was seen a few times. The chain is built from TRBV2 and TRBJ2-3; tentatively, D is TRBD2 (5 bases). V dropped 3 bases and J dropped 4 bases, with 5 bases sitting between them. The CDR3 loop spans 12 amino acids. The V gene's germline CDR1 is SNHLY and CDR2 FYNNEI. CDR3 in amino acids: CASSDSADTQYF. For the CDR3, the DNA is TGTGCCAGCAGTGATAGCGCAGATACGCAGTATTTT.

The V and J genes are TRBV28 and TRBJ1-2, with a tentative D call TRBD1 (5 bases). Trimming stripped 8 bases from V and 8 bases from J, with 21 bases between. The CDR3 runs to 14 residues. Germline CDR1 MDHEN, CDR2 SYDVKM. CDR3 region: CASGLGLQGFGYTF. CDR3 coding DNA: TGTGCCAGCGGACTAGGCCTTCAGGGATTCGGCTACACCTTC.

This chain links TRBV29-1 with TRBJ2-1; 14 positions agree with TRBD2. Germline CDR1 and CDR2: SQVTM and ANQGSEA. The CDR3 sequence is 15 residues long. J lost 4 bases, V lost 8 bases, and 7 bases had no gene match. The CDR3 sequence: CSYGTSGRAYNEQFF. CDR3 bases: TGCAGCTACGGGACTAGCGGGAGAGCTTACAATGAGCAGTTCTTC.

This CDR3 is CASIRGANTGELFF. CDR3 DNA: TGTGCCAGCATCAGGGGTGCCAACACCGGGGAGCTGTTTTTT. The V and J genes are TRBV2 and TRBJ2-2; maybe TRBD1 (6 bases). The germline V gene encodes CDR1 SNHLY and CDR2 FYNNEI. Between the trimmed V and J ends, which lost 7 bases and 2 bases, there was a span of 11 bases. The CDR3 length is 14 residues.

The chain carries TRBV7-9 and TRBJ2-7; D perhaps matches TRBD2 (5 bases). This CDR3 comprises 14 residues. The germline V gene has CDR1 SEHNR and CDR2 FQNEAQ (reference sequence). The ends were cut back, 5 bases at V and 7 bases at J, with 18 bases in the middle. The CDR3 is CASSPPSGQWEQYF. CDR3 coding DNA: TGTGCCAGCAGCCCCCCGAGCGGCCAATGGGAGCAGTACTTC.

The chain uses TRBV9 and TRBJ2-6; TRBD1 aligns across 7 bases. V lost 3 bases to trimming and J lost 0 bases; unmatched junction nucleotides: 6. The CDR3 loop spans 17 amino acids. CDR1 SGDLS and CDR2 YYNGEE come from the germline V gene. The chain's CDR3 is CASSGQGTGSGANVLTF. The DNA of the CDR3 is TGTGCCAGCAGCGGACAGGGAACTGGCTCTGGGGCCAACGTCCTGACTTTC.

The rearrangement joins TRBV13 to TRBJ1-2; possibly TRBD1 for D (5 bases). The V end lost 1 base, the J end lost 3 bases, and 9 bases lay between the germline ends. The CDR3 spans 14 residues. The germline V gene has CDR1 PRHDT and CDR2 FYEKMQ (reference sequence). CDR3 coding DNA: TGTGCCAGCAGCTTAGCAGGGTTGGACTATGGCTACACCTTC. It specifies CASSLAGLDYGYTF.

This clone was observed a few times. The V call is TRBV7-3, the J call TRBJ2-2; 7 positions agree with TRBD2. J gave up 0 bases and V 2 bases, and 6 bases lay outside the gene matches. Germline loops: CDR1 SGHTA, CDR2 FQGTGA. The CDR3 length is 17 residues. CDR3 residues: CASSLPSGGSNTGELFF. In nucleotides, the CDR3 is TGTGCCAGCAGCTTACCTAGCGGAGGGTCGAACACCGGGGAGCTGTTTTTT. Looking up the rest from reference TRBV7-3 and TRBJ2-2 gives the full variable domain: GAGVSQTPSNKVTEKGKYVELRCDPISGHTALYWYRQSLGQGPEFLIYFQGTGAADDSGLPNDRFFAVRPEGSVSTLKIQRTERGDSAVYLCASSLPSGGSNTGELFFGEGSRLTVL.

This clone was detected only a few times. The chain employs TRBV4-2 and TRBJ2-7; maybe TRBD2 (5 bases). Germline lookup yields CDR1 LGHNA and CDR2 YNFKEQ. This CDR3 is built from 14 residues. With 1 base removed from V and 3 bases from J, the gap between germline ends came to 10 bases. The CDR3 loop is CASSQGKEVYEQYF. The CDR3 DNA sequence: TGTGCCAGCAGCCAAGGAAAGGAGGTCTACGAGCAGTACTTC.

The J gene is TRBJ2-5, the V gene TRBV7-9; possibly TRBD2 for D (5 bases). In germline, CDR1 is SEHNR, CDR2 FQNEAQ (reference sequence). The V end was cut by 5 bases, the J end by 2 bases, with 15 bases between. CDR3 length: 15 residues. CDR3 sequence: CASSPFGSGQETQYF. CDR3 in DNA: TGTGCCAGCAGCCCCTTCGGAAGCGGACAAGAGACCCAGTACTTC. Supplemented by reference TRBV7-9 and TRBJ2-5, the full variable domain reads DTGVSQNPRHKITKRGQNVTFRCDPISEHNRLYWYRQTLGQGPEFLTYFQNEAQLEKSRLLSDRFSAERPKGSFSTLEIQRTEQGDSAMYLCASSPFGSGQETQYFGPGTRLLVL.

About this clone: This sample also contains other DNA sequences that code for the same CDR3. The chain recombines TRBV7-9 with TRBJ2-1; D is ambiguous. This CDR3 spans 12 amino acids. V lost 5 bases to trimming and J lost 6 bases, with 8 bases between them. Germline loops: CDR1 SEHNR, CDR2 FQNEAQ (reference sequence). The CDR3 spells CASSPGGNEQFF. Written as DNA, the CDR3 is TGTGCCAGCAGCCCCGGCGGCAATGAGCAGTTCTTC.